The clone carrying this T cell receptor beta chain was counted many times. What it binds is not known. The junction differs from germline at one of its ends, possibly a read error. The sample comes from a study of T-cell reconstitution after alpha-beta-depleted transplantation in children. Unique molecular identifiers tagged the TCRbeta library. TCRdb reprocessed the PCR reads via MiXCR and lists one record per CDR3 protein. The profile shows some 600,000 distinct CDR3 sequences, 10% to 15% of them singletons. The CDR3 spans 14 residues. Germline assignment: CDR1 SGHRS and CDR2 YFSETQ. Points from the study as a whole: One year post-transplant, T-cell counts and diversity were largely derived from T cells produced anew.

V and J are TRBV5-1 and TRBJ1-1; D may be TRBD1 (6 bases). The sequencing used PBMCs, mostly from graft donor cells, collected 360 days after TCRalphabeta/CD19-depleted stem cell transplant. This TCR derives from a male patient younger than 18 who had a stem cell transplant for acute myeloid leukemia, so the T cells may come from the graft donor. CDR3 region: CASSRRTVNTEAFF. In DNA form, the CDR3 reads TGCGCCAGCAGCCGTCGGACAGTGAATACTGAAGCTTTCTTT. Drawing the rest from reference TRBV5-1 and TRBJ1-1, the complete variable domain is KAGVTQTPRYLIKTRGQQVTLSCSPISGHRSVSWYQQTPGQGLQFLFEYFSETQRNKGNFPGRFSGRQFSNSRSEMNVSTLELGDSALYLCASSRRTVNTEAFFGQGTRLTVV.